The 25 T cell receptor beta chains given below trace back to one sample, sequenced in a study of CD8 T cells in ankylosing spondylitis (dated by TCRdb to 2016 to 2017). The method behind the library was 5' RACE. The sequencer was an Illumina HiSeq 2500. TCRdb's own reprocessing of the public reads used fastp at Q25 and MiXCR and kept productive beta chains. When rows share a CDR3 protein, they turn into one entry using the most common DNA and genes. Counted in this sample were 250,000 to 400,000 distinct CDR3 sequences; approximately 10% of them appeared once. About a tenth of the sample is held by the ten biggest clonotypes. Sequencing was performed on blood, either unsorted or a sorted T cell fraction (not recorded which). These receptors came from a female donor with ankylosing spondylitis or in good health (not recorded which).

The chain uses TRBV5-1 and TRBJ2-3, with 7 nucleotides matching TRBD1. Trimming cost V 2 bases and J 4 bases; bases outside gene matches: 10. CDR1 and CDR2 from the germline V gene are SGHRS and YFSETQ. This CDR3 comprises 16 residues. The CDR3 protein is CASSFGQQGWPDTQYF. In DNA form, the CDR3 reads TGCGCCAGCAGCTTTGGGCAACAGGGGTGGCCAGATACGCAGTATTTT.

This clonotype was observed at least ten times. This CDR3 is CASSFAQLYNSPLHF. CDR3 sequence (DNA): TGCGCCAGCAGCTTCGCACAGCTCTATAATTCACCCCTCCACTTT. This chain connects TRBV5-1 to TRBJ1-6; D gene unclear. This CDR3 spans 15 amino acids. V was clipped by 2 bases and J by 3 bases, with 9 bases between them. Per the germline V gene, CDR1 is SGHRS and CDR2 is YFSETQ.

In this sample, this clonotype turned up a few times. This sequence joins TRBV5-1 and TRBJ2-5; maybe TRBD1 (6 bases). The CDR3 is 15 amino acids. CDR1 is SGHRS and CDR2 is YFSETQ in the germline V gene. Trimming pared 2 bases from V and 5 bases from J, leaving 16 bases between. In DNA, the CDR3 is TGCGCCAGCAGCTTAGTGCCGAGGGGGACGGAGACCCAGTACTTC. This translates into CASSLVPRGTETQYF.

The chain has TRBV29-1 and TRBJ2-4; no firm D call. CDR1 and CDR2 (germline): SQVTM, ANQGSEA. Trimming took 2 bases from V and 5 from J, leaving 10 bases between them. The length of the CDR3 is 13 residues. As DNA, the CDR3 is TGCAGCGTTGAAAGGGCAGGAGAAAACATTCAGTACTTC. Protein sequence: CSVERAGENIQYF.

Only a few counts were recorded for this clonotype. This rearrangement joins TRBV19 to TRBJ1-5; D possibly corresponds to TRBD1 (6 bases). V was cut by 2 bases and J by 6 bases, with 20 bases left in between. Germline CDR1 and CDR2: LNHDA and SQIVND (reference sequence). CDR3 length equals 17 residues. The CDR3 coding sequence is TGTGCCAGTAGTATACTCGCGTTCGGGGGCAATCGTCAGCCCCAGCATTTT. This encodes CASSILAFGGNRQPQHF. The full variable domain, completed using reference TRBV19 and TRBJ1-5, is DGGITQSPKYLFRKEGQNVTLSCEQNLNHDAMYWYRQDPGQGLRLIYYSQIVNDFQKGDIAEGYSVSREKKESFPLTVTSAQKNPTAFYLCASSILAFGGNRQPQHFGDGTRLSIL.

This clonotype was counted many times. The chain employs TRBV7-8 and TRBJ1-5, with a possible D match to TRBD1 (5 bases). The CDR3 length is 16 residues. The V end lost 5 bases, the J end lost 2 bases, and 16 bases lay between the germline ends. From germline, CDR1 is SGHVS and CDR2 FQNEAQ. The CDR3, as DNA: TGTGCCAGCAGCCCCACATCCGGGGGTGGCAATCAGCCCCAGCATTTT. Encoded protein: CASSPTSGGGNQPQHF.

This clonotype showed up just a few times. The J gene is TRBJ2-3, the V gene TRBV20-1, with 10 bases lining up with TRBD2. From germline, CDR1 is DFQATT and CDR2 SNEGSKA (reference sequence). CDR3 length: 12 residues. CDR3 coding DNA: TGCAGAGCGGGGGGGCCCACAGATACGCAGTATTTT. Protein product: CRAGGPTDTQYF.

The table lists this clonotype with many counts. V and J are TRBV29-1 and TRBJ1-2; D possibly corresponds to TRBD1 (5 bases). The CDR3 consists of 14 residues. CDR1 is SQVTM, CDR2 ANQGSEA, per germline. The V end lost 0 bases, the J end lost 7 bases, and 15 bases lay between the germline ends. This CDR3 is CSVEERRGLGGYTF. The CDR3 DNA is TGCAGCGTTGAAGAAAGACGGGGGTTGGGTGGCTACACCTTC.

The chain couples TRBV12-3 or TRBV12-4 to TRBJ2-3, with 8 bases that match TRBD2. The CDR3 has 14 amino acids. The V gene end was trimmed by 1 base and the J gene end by 5 bases; junction bases not matched to a gene: 2. The CDR3 DNA reads as TGTGCCAGCAGTTTAGGAGCGGGAGTAGATACGCAGTATTTT. Translation: CASSLGAGVDTQYF.

This clonotype was recorded many times. The rearrangement uses TRBV12-3 or TRBV12-4 and TRBJ2-1, with 7 positions matching TRBD2. The trim removed 5 bases at V and 0 bases at J, leaving 4 bases unmatched. This CDR3 is built from 15 residues. This CDR3 reads CASSMGGGSYNEQFF. DNA for the CDR3: TGTGCCAGCAGTATGGGGGGGGGCTCCTACAATGAGCAGTTCTTC.

The chain uses TRBV5-1 and TRBJ2-7; 8 positions agree with TRBD2. The CDR3 runs 15 residues. CDR1 and CDR2 (germline): SGHRS, YFSETQ. The trim removed 1 base at V and 3 bases at J, leaving 6 bases unmatched. CDR3 sequence (DNA): TGCGCCAGCAGCTTGTTGACGGGAGGGAACTACGAGCAGTACTTC. As protein: CASSLLTGGNYEQYF. Using reference TRBV5-1 and TRBJ2-7 for the parts outside the CDR3, the full variable domain is KAGVTQTPRYLIKTRGQQVTLSCSPISGHRSVSWYQQTPGQGLQFLFEYFSETQRNKGNFPGRFSGRQFSNSRSEMNVSTLELGDSALYLCASSLLTGGNYEQYFGPGTRLTVT.

There are a few counts of this clonotype. The J gene is TRBJ2-1, the V gene TRBV29-1; 12 bases agree with TRBD2. This CDR3 has 16 amino acids. The germline gives CDR1 SQVTM, CDR2 ANQGSEA. The V gene end was trimmed by 3 bases and the J gene end by 9 bases; junction bases not matched to a gene: 12. The CDR3 sequence is CSVDVAGTSGLSEQFF. CDR3 nucleotide sequence: TGCAGCGTTGATGTCGCCGGGACTAGCGGGCTGAGTGAGCAGTTCTTC.

At least ten counts were recorded for this clonotype. This sequence joins TRBV6-1 and TRBJ1-2, with 9 bases that match TRBD1. The CDR3 has 13 residues. Germline V gives CDR1 MNHNS, CDR2 SASEGT. J gave up 5 bases and V 6 bases, and 4 bases lay outside the gene matches. The CDR3 protein is CASRQGAGYGYTF. For the CDR3, the DNA is TGTGCCAGCAGACAGGGGGCAGGGTATGGCTACACCTTC.

This clonotype was counted only a few times. The chain has TRBV2 and TRBJ2-7; D may be TRBD1 (5 bases). The CDR3 totals 10 residues. Germline lookup yields CDR1 SNHLY and CDR2 FYNNEI. Trimming pared 5 bases from V and 10 bases from J, leaving 9 bases between. In DNA form, the CDR3 reads TGTGCCAGCAGTACAGGAAAACAGTACTTC. It translates to CASSTGKQYF.

The chain employs TRBV20-1 and TRBJ1-5; tentative D call: TRBD1 (5 bases). Trimming took off 1 base at V and 1 base at J, with 8 bases between the two ends. CDR3 length equals 14 residues. CDR1 is DFQATT, CDR2 SNEGSKA, per germline (reference sequence). CDR3 protein: CSARAGASNQPQHF. CDR3 DNA sequence: TGCAGTGCTAGAGCCGGGGCGAGCAATCAGCCCCAGCATTTT.

The chain has TRBV6-5 and TRBJ1-1, with TRBD1 as a possible D gene (6 bases). Deletions cut 2 bases from V and 3 bases from J, with 19 bases between. Germline V gene sequence: CDR1 MNHEY, CDR2 SVGAGI. The CDR3 runs 17 residues. This chain's CDR3 is CASSYLPPGRGYTEAFF. Here the CDR3 DNA reads TGTGCCAGCAGTTACCTTCCACCTGGCAGGGGCTACACTGAAGCTTTCTTT.

This clonotype has a handful of counts. The V and J genes are TRBV5-1 and TRBJ2-3, with D maybe TRBD2 (5 bases). The CDR3 has 16 amino acids. Germline CDR1 and CDR2: SGHRS and YFSETQ. Trimming cost V 0 bases and J 2 bases, with 13 bases left between them. The CDR3 here is CASSLDGGRYTDTQYF. CDR3 DNA: TGCGCCAGCAGCTTGGACGGCGGGCGATACACAGATACGCAGTATTTT. Looking up the rest from reference TRBV5-1 and TRBJ2-3 gives the full variable domain: KAGVTQTPRYLIKTRGQQVTLSCSPISGHRSVSWYQQTPGQGLQFLFEYFSETQRNKGNFPGRFSGRQFSNSRSEMNVSTLELGDSALYLCASSLDGGRYTDTQYFGPGTRLTVL.

This clonotype was detected many times. The chain has TRBV12-3 or TRBV12-4 and TRBJ2-7; D gene ambiguous. V gave up 3 bases and J gave up 5 bases, with 17 bases separating them. The CDR3 contains 15 residues. As DNA, the CDR3 is TGTGCCAGCAGTTTTTTGATGGACGGCACGGACGAGCAGTACTTC. Translation: CASSFLMDGTDEQYF.

The J gene is TRBJ2-1, the V gene TRBV7-3, with D perhaps TRBD2 (5 bases). The CDR3 covers 14 residues. The V gene's germline CDR1 is SGHTA and CDR2 FQGTGA. V lost 5 bases, J lost 2 bases, and 10 bases lay in between. The CDR3 sequence: CASSKTGTYNEQFF. CDR3 nucleotide sequence: TGTGCCAGCAGCAAAACCGGGACCTACAATGAGCAGTTCTTC.

This clonotype appeared many times. This sequence joins TRBV5-6 and TRBJ1-5, with D unclear. V was clipped by 5 bases and J by 0 bases, with 3 bases between them. From germline, CDR1 is SGHDT and CDR2 YYEEEE. This CDR3 spans 12 amino acids. The CDR3 is CASSISNQPQHF. DNA for the CDR3: TGTGCCAGCAGTATTAGCAATCAGCCCCAGCATTTT.

This clonotype has a count of ten or more. This chain links TRBV5-6 with TRBJ1-1; 8 bases line up with TRBD1. CDR3 size: 13 residues. Germline V gene data show CDR1 as SGHDT and CDR2 as YYEEEE. Losses at the gene ends were 4 bases for V and 8 bases for J; bases not matched to a gene: 7. Here the CDR3 DNA reads TGTGCCAGCAGCCAGGACAGGGTTGGGGAAGCTTTCTTT. Its protein product is CASSQDRVGEAFF. The entire variable domain, with the rest obtained from reference TRBV5-6 and TRBJ1-1, is as follows: DAGVTQSPTHLIKTRGQQVTLRCSPKSGHDTVSWYQQALGQGPQFIFQYYEEEERQRGNFPDRFSGHQFPNYSSELNVNALLLGDSALYLCASSQDRVGEAFFGQGTRLTVV.

For this clonotype: An end of the junction does not agree with germline; a read error may underlie this. The CDR3 DNA sequence: TGCGGTGCTAGAGTTAAGGGGATGGCAACTAATGAAAAACTGTTTTTT. It yields the protein CGARVKGMATNEKLFF. This chain links TRBV20-1 with TRBJ1-4; D possibly corresponds to TRBD1 (5 bases). The CDR3 has 16 residues. The germline CDR1 and CDR2 sequences are DFQATT and SNEGSKA (reference sequence).

The table lists this clonotype with many counts. The chain joins TRBV5-1 to TRBJ2-7; D remains ambiguous. This CDR3 is 15 amino acids long. Looked up from germline, CDR1 is SGHRS and CDR2 is YFSETQ. V dropped 5 bases and J dropped 0 bases, with 15 bases sitting between them. CDR3 amino acids: CASSDSAKSSYEQYF. The CDR3 DNA reads TGCGCCAGCAGTGACTCCGCTAAGAGCTCCTACGAGCAGTACTTC.

At least ten counts were recorded for this clonotype. The chain couples TRBV30 to TRBJ2-5, with 7 bases aligning to TRBD1. Losses at the gene ends were 1 base for V and 4 bases for J; bases not matched to a gene: 6. The CDR3 is 14 amino acids. CDR1 is GTSNPN, CDR2 SVGIG, per germline (reference sequence). The CDR3 coding sequence is TGTGCCTGGAGTGGGCACAGGGGAGCAGAGACCCAGTACTTC. Protein sequence: CAWSGHRGAETQYF. The full variable domain, rest sourced from reference TRBV30 and TRBJ2-5, is SQTIHQWPATLVQPVGSPLSLECTVEGTSNPNLYWYRQAAGRGLQLLFYSVGIGQISSEVPQNLSASRPQDRQFILSSKKLLLSDSGFYLCAWSGHRGAETQYFGPGTRLLVL.

This clonotype was detected many times. One end of the junction does not line up with germline, which may come from a read error. In DNA form, the CDR3 reads TGCGCCAGCAGCCGGGGGGACTACGGCTACACCTTC. Its protein product is CASSRGDYGYTF. V gene TRBV5-1 combines with J gene TRBJ1-2, with D perhaps matching TRBD1 (5 bases). Germline loops: CDR1 SGHRS, CDR2 YFSETQ. The CDR3 extends over 12 amino acids.